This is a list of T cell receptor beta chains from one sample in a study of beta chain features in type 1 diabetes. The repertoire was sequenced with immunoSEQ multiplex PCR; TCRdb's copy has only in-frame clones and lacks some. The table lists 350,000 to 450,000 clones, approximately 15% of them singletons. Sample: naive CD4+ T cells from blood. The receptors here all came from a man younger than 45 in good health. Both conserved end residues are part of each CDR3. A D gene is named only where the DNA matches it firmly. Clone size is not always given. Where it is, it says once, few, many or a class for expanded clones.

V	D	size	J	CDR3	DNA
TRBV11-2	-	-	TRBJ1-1	CASSLVQELNTEAFF	TGTGCCAGCAGCTTAGTACAGGAGTTGAACACTGAAGCTTTCTTT
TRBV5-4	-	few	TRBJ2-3	CASSLGDGRTDTQYF	TGTGCCAGCAGCTTGGGTGACGGACGCACAGATACGCAGTATTTT
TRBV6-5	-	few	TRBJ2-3	CASSYFGQITDTQYF	TGTGCCAGCAGTTACTTTGGACAGATCACAGATACGCAGTATTTT
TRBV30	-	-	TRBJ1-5	CAVRSTANQPQHF	TGTGCCGTCCGGTCTACGGCCAATCAGCCCCAGCATTTT
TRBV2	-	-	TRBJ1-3	CASSGRLSGNTIYF	TGTGCCAGCAGTGGCAGACTCTCTGGAAACACCATATATTTT
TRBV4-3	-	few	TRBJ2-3	CASSIGTTDTQYF	TGCGCCAGCAGCATTGGTACGACAGATACGCAGTATTTT
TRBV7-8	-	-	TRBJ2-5	CASRGHRGRGGRAETQYF	TGTGCCAGCAGAGGGCACAGGGGGCGCGGCGGGAGGGCCGAGACCCAGTACTTC
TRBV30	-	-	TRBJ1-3	CAWTVPGMTGNTIYF	TGTGCCTGGACTGTACCTGGGATGACTGGAAACACCATATATTTT
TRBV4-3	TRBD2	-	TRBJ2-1	CASSQGGLASEQFF	TGCGCCAGCAGCCAAGGGGGACTAGCCAGTGAGCAGTTCTTC
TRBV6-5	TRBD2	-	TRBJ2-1	CASRFLSGGNEQFF	TGTGCCAGCAGATTCCTTAGCGGGGGGAATGAGCAGTTCTTC
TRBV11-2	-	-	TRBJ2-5	CASSLGIGVQETQYF	TGTGCCAGCAGCTTAGGGATAGGAGTTCAAGAGACCCAGTACTTC
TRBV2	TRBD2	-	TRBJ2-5	CASSRLAGAVQETQYF	TGTGCCAGCAGCCGACTAGCGGGGGCCGTTCAAGAGACCCAGTACTTC
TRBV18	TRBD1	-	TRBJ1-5	CASSGMTGSNQPQHF	TGTGCCAGCTCAGGCATGACAGGGAGCAATCAGCCCCAGCATTTT
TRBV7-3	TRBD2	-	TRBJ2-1	CASSSSRLAGYNEQFF	TGTGCCAGCAGCTCAAGCAGGCTAGCGGGTTACAATGAGCAGTTCTTC
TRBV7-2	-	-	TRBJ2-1	CASSLQLAGHNEQFF	TGTGCCAGCAGCTTACAACTAGCTGGGCACAATGAGCAGTTCTTC
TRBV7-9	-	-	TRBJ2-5	CASTDSLGTQYF	TGTGCCAGCACAGACAGTTTGGGGACCCAGTACTTC
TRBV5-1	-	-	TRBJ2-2	CASSSLPLTKNTGELFF	TGCGCCAGCAGCTCACTACCGTTGACTAAGAACACCGGGGAGCTGTTTTTT
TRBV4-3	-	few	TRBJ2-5	CASSQDPRSTQYF	TGCGCCAGCAGCCAAGACCCACGGTCAACCCAGTACTTC
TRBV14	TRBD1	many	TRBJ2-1	CASSEMRGQYNEQFF	TGTGCCAGCAGCGAAATGAGGGGACAGTACAATGAGCAGTTCTTC
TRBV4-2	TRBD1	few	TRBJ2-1	CASSQLDRDNNEQFF	TGTGCCAGCAGCCAACTGGACAGGGACAACAATGAGCAGTTCTTC
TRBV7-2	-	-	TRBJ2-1	CASSDPSGPSWEQFF	TGTGCCAGCAGCGACCCCTCCGGGCCCTCGTGGGAGCAGTTCTTC
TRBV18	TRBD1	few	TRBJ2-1	CASSPGQGSYNEQFF	TGTGCCAGCTCCCCGGGACAGGGGTCCTACAATGAGCAGTTCTTC
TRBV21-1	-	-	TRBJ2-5	CASSKADQREGGTQYF	TGTGCCAGCAGCAAGGCCGATCAGCGGGAAGGGGGGACCCAGTACTTC
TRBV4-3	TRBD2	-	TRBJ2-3	CASSQAGTSGRDTQYF	TGCGCCAGCAGCCAGGCCGGGACTAGCGGGAGGGATACGCAGTATTTT
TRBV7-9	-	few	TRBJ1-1	CASSLVTGRHTEAFF	TGTGCCAGCAGCTTAGTGACGGGGCGTCACACTGAAGCTTTCTTT
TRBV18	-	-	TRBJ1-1	CASRRTDRVNTEAFF	TGTGCCAGCCGGCGGACAGATAGGGTGAACACTGAAGCTTTCTTT
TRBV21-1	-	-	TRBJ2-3	CASSKDAPGATDTQYF	TGTGCCAGCAGCAAAGACGCCCCGGGCGCAACAGATACGCAGTATTTT
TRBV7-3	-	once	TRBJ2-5	CASSLRRKETQYF	TGTGCCAGCAGCCTGAGGAGAAAAGAGACCCAGTACTTC
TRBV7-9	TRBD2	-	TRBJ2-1	CASTTGLAGVQFF	TGTGCCAGCACCACGGGGCTAGCGGGGGTACAGTTCTTC
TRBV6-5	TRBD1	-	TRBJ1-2	CASSRTGGYGYTF	TGTGCCAGCAGCCGGACAGGGGGCTATGGCTACACCTTC
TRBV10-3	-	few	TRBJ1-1	CAISGYGTEAFF	TGTGCCATCAGTGGGTACGGGACTGAAGCTTTCTTT
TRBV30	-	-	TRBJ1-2	CAWTPGRSYGYTF	TGTGCCTGGACCCCTGGAAGGTCCTATGGCTACACCTTC
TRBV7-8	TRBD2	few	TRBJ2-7	CASSLLSGGGTYEQYF	TGTGCCAGCAGCTTGCTGAGCGGGGGCGGAACCTACGAGCAGTACTTC
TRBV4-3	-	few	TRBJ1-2	CASSQGPPGSYGYTF	TGCGCCAGCAGCCAAGGACCCCCCGGATCCTATGGCTACACCTTC
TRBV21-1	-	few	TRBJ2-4	CARAPGGGNIQYF	TGTGCCAGGGCCCCCGGGGGGGGAAACATTCAGTACTTC
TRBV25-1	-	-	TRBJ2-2	CASSDARLPPSPGELFF	TGTGCCAGCAGTGACGCGAGGCTCCCCCCAAGTCCCGGGGAGCTGTTTTTT
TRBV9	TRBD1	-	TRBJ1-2	CASSVGQGYGYTF	TGTGCCAGCAGCGTAGGACAGGGGTACGGCTACACCTTC